One and the same sample provided the 7 T cell receptor beta chains below, sequenced in a study of blood T cell repertoires in COVID-19. Sequencing was performed with immunoSEQ multiplex PCR; in TCRdb, only in-frame clones are kept and a portion is missing. The top ten clones hold roughly 32% of a sample with about 38,000 clones, 70% to 90% of them seen once. The sequencing sample was made of peripheral blood. These receptors came from a man in his 70s with active COVID-19.

The gene calls are TRBV6-4 and TRBJ2-2; TRBD2 aligns across 8 bases. The CDR3 runs 16 residues. V was clipped by 0 bases and J by 3 bases; unmatched bases: 3. Germline V gene lookup returns CDR1 MRHNA and CDR2 SNTAGT. Here the CDR3 DNA reads TGTGCCAGCAGTGACTCTCCGGGGGGGCACACCGGGGAGCTGTTTTTT. This encodes CASSDSPGGHTGELFF.

The chain uses TRBV7-8 and TRBJ2-7; D not certain. CDR1 is SGHVS, CDR2 FQNEAQ, per germline. V shed 4 bases and J shed 3 bases, with 16 bases lying between them. This CDR3 has 15 amino acids. As DNA, the CDR3 is TGTGCCAGCAGCTCCCCGACGGGTGGCTACTACGAGCAGTACTTC. It translates to CASSSPTGGYYEQYF.

The chain recombines TRBV3-1 (or the pseudogene TRBV3-2) with TRBJ2-1, with 13 positions matching TRBD2. From germline, CDR1 is LGHDT and CDR2 YNNKEL (reference sequence). The V segment lost 1 base and the J segment 7 bases; nucleotides outside the gene matches: 7. This CDR3 contains 17 residues. The CDR3 sequence is CASSQGTGTSGKNEQFF. The CDR3 nucleotides are TGTGCCAGCAGCCAAGGAACCGGGACTAGCGGGAAGAATGAGCAGTTCTTC.

This chain links TRBV6-5 with TRBJ1-2, with a tentative D call TRBD1 (6 bases). Trimming removed 4 bases from V and 7 bases from J, with 19 bases in between. CDR1 is MNHEY and CDR2 is SVGAGI in the germline V gene. The CDR3 contains 15 residues. The CDR3, as DNA: TGTGCCAGCAGTTTCTCGGGGGGGGGCTTTCGTGGCTACACCTTC. Residues: CASSFSGGGFRGYTF.

V gene TRBV15 combines with J gene TRBJ2-3, with TRBD2 matching over 7 bases. Trimming removed 5 bases from V and 2 bases from J; junction bases left unmatched: 7. Germline lookup yields CDR1 LNHNV and CDR2 YYDKDF (reference sequence). The CDR3 consists of 15 residues. CDR3 protein: CATSEQRGPTDTQYF. The CDR3 DNA is TGTGCCACCAGCGAACAGCGGGGACCCACAGATACGCAGTATTTT.

The chain is built from TRBV7-3 and TRBJ2-1, with TRBD2 matching 10 bases. V gave up 0 bases and J gave up 4 bases; unmatched junction bases: 15. Germline-derived CDR1 and CDR2 are SGHTA and FQGTGA. This CDR3 spans 20 amino acids. Here the CDR3 DNA reads TGTGCCAGCAGCTTAACAGCGTTGACGAGCGGGAGGGCCTCATACAATGAGCAGTTCTTC. It encodes CASSLTALTSGRASYNEQFF.

Only one count was recorded for this clone. The V call is TRBV2, the J call TRBJ2-1; D is possibly TRBD2 (5 bases). Germline V gene sequence: CDR1 SNHLY, CDR2 FYNNEI. Trimming removed 4 bases at V and 4 bases at J, with 17 bases between. The CDR3 is 16 residues long. Here the CDR3 reads CASSGLGSAYYNEQFF. For the CDR3, the DNA is TGTGCCAGCAGTGGACTCGGTAGCGCGTATTACAATGAGCAGTTCTTC.